The subject of this entry is one T cell receptor (beta chain). This sample is part of a study of blood T cell repertoires in COVID-19. Background on the study: Sites across the United States, Italy and Spain contributed samples from acute and convalescent COVID-19. The analysed material was cDNA or gDNA that came from T cells, B-cell-depleted T cells, or PBMCs.

Trimming stripped 0 bases from V and 6 bases from J, with 10 bases between. Germline loops: CDR1 SGHDT, CDR2 YYEEEE. The CDR3 covers 13 residues. Original data processing: Quantification of nucleated cells was approximated via reference gene primer amplification. The repertoire was sequenced with immunoSEQ multiplex PCR; TCRdb's copy has only in-frame clones and lacks some. V, J and clone size are taken as reported in that table, and D and trimming were inferred from the DNA itself. Found here are roughly 160,000 clones, roughly 91% of them singletons; the top ten hold over 2%. This TCR came from a man over 45 who had recovered from COVID-19. The sample taken for sequencing was peripheral blood. This chain links TRBV5-6 with TRBJ2-7; a weak D match, TRBD2 (6 bases). The CDR3 reads CASSLAGGSEQYF. CDR3 sequence (DNA): TGTGCCAGCAGCTTGGCCGGAGGGAGCGAGCAGTACTTC.